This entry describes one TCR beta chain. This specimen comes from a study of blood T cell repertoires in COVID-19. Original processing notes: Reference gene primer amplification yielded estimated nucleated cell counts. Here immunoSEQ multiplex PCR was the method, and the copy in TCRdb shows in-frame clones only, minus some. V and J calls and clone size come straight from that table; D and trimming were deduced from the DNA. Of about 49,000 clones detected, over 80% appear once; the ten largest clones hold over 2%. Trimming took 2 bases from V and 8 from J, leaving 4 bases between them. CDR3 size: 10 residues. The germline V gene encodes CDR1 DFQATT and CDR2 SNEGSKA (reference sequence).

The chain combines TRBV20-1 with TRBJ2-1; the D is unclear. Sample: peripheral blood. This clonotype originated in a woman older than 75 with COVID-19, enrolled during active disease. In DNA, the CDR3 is TGCAGTGCTAGAAGCGATGAGCAGTTCTTC. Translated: CSARSDEQFF.